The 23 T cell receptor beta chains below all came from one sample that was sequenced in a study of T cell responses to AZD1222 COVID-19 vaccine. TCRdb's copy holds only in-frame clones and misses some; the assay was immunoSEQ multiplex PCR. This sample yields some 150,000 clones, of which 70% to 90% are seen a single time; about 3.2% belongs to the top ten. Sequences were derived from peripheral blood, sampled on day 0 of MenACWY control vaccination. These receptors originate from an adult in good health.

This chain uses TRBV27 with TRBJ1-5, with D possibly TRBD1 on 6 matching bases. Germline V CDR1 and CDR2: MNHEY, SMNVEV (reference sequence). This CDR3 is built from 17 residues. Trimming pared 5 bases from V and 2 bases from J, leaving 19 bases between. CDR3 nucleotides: TGTGCCAGCAGTCTCCTATCGGGGGGGCCCGGCAATCAGCCCCAGCATTTT. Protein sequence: CASSLLSGGPGNQPQHF.

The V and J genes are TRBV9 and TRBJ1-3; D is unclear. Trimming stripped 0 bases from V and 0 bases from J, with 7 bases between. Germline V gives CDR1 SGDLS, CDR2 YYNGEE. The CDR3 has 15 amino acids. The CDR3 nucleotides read TGTGCCAGCAGCGTAGACGGGAACTCTGGAAACACCATATATTTT. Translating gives CASSVDGNSGNTIYF.

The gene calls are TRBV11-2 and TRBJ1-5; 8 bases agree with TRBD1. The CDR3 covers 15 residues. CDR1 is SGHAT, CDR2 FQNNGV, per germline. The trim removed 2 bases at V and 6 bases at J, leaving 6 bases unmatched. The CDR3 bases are TGTGCCAGCAGCTTACGGGCAGGGGGCACTCAGCCCCAGCATTTT. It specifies CASSLRAGGTQPQHF.

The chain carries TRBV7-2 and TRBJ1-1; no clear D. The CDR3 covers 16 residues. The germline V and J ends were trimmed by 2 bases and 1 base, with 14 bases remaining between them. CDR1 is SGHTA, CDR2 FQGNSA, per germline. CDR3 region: CASSLSSTAGNTEAFF. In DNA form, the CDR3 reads TGTGCCAGCAGCTTAAGCTCCACGGCGGGGAACACTGAAGCTTTCTTT.

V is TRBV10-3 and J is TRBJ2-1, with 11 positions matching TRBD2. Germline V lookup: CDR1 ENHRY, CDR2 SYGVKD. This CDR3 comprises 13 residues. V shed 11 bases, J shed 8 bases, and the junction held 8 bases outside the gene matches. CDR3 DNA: TGTGCCTCAAGACTAGCGGGATCTGATGAGCAGTTCTTC. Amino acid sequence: CASRLAGSDEQFF.

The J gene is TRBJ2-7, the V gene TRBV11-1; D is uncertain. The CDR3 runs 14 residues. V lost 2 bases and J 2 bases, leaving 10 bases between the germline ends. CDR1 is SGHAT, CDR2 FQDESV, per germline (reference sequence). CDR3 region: CASSLMIGPYEQYF. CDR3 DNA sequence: TGTGCCAGCAGCTTAATGATCGGGCCCTACGAGCAGTACTTC.

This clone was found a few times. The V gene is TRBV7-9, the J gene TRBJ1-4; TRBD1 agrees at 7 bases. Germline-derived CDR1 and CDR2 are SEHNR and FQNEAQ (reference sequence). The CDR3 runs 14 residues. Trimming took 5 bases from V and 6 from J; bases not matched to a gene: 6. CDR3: CASSEDRWDEKLFF. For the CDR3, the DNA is TGTGCCAGCAGCGAGGACAGGTGGGATGAAAAACTGTTTTTT.

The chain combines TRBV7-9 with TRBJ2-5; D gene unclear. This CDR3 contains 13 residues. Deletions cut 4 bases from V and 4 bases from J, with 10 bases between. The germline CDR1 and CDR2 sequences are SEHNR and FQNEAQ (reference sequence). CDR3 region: CASSSGSPETQYF. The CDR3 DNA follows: TGTGCCAGCAGCTCGGGTTCCCCAGAGACCCAGTACTTC.

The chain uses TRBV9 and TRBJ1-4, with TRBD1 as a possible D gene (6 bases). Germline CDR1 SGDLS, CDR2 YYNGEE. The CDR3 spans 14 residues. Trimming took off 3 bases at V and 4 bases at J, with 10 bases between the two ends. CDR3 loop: CASSAQGHNEKLFF. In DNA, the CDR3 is TGTGCCAGCAGCGCACAGGGACATAATGAAAAACTGTTTTTT.

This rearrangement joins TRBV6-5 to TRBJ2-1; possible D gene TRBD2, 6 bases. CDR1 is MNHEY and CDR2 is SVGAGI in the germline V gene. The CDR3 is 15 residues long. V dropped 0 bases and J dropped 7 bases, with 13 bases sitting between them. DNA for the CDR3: TGTGCCAGCAGTTACTCCTTCGCGGGAACGAATGAGCAGTTCTTC. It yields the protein CASSYSFAGTNEQFF.

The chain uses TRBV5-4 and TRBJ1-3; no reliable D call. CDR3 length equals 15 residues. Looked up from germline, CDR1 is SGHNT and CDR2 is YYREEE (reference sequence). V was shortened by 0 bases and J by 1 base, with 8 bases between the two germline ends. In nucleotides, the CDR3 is TGTGCCAGCAGCTTGGGTGGCGTATCTGGAAACACCATATATTTT. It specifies CASSLGGVSGNTIYF. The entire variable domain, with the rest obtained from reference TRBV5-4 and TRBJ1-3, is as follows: ETGVTQSPTHLIKTRGQQVTLRCSSQSGHNTVSWYQQALGQGPQFIFQYYREEENGRGNFPPRFSGLQFPNYSSELNVNALELDDSALYLCASSLGGVSGNTIYFGEGSWLTVV.

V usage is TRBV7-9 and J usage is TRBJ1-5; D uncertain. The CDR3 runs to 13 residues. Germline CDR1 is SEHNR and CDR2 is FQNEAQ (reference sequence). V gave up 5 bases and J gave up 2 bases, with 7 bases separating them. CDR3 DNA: TGTGCCAGCAGCGCGGTGGGCAATCAGCCCCAGCATTTT. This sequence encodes CASSAVGNQPQHF.

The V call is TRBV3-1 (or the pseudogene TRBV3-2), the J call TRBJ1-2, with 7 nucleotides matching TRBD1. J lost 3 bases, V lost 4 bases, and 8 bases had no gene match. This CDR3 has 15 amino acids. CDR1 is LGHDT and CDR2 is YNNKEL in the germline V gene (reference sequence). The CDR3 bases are TGTGCCAGCAGCCCATCATGGGACAGCTACTATGGCTACACCTTC. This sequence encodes CASSPSWDSYYGYTF.

Written as DNA, the CDR3 is TGCAGCGCAAAATCGACAGGTTATAGGTCTGAAGCTTTCTTT. This gives the protein CSAKSTGYRSEAFF. The chain recombines TRBV29-1 with TRBJ1-1; D perhaps matches TRBD1 (6 bases). Trimming removed 7 bases at V and 6 bases at J, with 21 bases between. The V gene's germline CDR1 is SQVTM and CDR2 ANQGSEA. The CDR3 spans 14 residues.

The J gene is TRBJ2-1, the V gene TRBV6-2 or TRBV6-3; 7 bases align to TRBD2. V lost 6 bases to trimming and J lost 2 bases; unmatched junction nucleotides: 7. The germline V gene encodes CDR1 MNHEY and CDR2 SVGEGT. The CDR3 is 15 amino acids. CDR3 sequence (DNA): TGTGCCAGCAGCAACGAAGGGAGGGCCTACAATGAGCAGTTCTTC. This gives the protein CASSNEGRAYNEQFF.

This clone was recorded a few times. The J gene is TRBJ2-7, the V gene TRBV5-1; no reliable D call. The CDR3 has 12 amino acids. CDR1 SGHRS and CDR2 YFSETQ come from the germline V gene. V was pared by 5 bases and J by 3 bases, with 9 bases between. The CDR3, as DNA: TGCGCCAGCAGTCAGGTTGGCTACGAGCAGTACTTC. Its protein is CASSQVGYEQYF.

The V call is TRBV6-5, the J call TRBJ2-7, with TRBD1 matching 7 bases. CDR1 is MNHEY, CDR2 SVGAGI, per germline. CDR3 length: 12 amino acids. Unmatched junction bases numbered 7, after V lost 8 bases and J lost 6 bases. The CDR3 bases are TGTGCCAGCCGACAGGGAGTCGGCGAGCAGTACTTC. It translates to CASRQGVGEQYF.

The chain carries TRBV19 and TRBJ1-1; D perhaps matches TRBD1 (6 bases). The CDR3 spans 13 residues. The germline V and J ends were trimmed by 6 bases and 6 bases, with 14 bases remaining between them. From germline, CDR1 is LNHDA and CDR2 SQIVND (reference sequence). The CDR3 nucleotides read TGTGCCAGTAGCCCCACAGGGATGTCTGAAGCTTTCTTT. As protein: CASSPTGMSEAFF.

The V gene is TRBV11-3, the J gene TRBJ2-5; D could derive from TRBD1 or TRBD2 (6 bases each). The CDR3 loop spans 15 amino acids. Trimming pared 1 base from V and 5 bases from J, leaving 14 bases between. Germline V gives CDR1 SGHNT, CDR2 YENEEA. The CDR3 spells CASSLGTTGGETQYF. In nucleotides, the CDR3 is TGTGCCAGCAGCTTAGGCACGACAGGAGGGGAGACCCAGTACTTC.

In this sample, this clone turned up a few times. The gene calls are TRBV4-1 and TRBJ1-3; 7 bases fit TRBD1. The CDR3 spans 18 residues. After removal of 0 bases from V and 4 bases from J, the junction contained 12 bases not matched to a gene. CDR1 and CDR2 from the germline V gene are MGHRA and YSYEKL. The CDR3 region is CASSQDRVLTGRGNTIYF. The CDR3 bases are TGCGCCAGCAGCCAAGATCGGGTTCTGACAGGGAGAGGAAACACCATATATTTT.

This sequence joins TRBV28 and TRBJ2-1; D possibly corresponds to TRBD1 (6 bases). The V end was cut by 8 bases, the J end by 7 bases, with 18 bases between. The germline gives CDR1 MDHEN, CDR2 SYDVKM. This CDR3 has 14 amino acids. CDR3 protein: CASSPSLGANEQFF. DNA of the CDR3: TGTGCCAGCTCCCCTAGCTTGGGGGCGAATGAGCAGTTCTTC.

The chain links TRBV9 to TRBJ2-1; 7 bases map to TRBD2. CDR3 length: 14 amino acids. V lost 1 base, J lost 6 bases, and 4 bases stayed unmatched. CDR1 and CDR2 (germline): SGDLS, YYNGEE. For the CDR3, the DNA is TGTGCCAGCAGCGTAATGCTAGCGGCCAATGAGCAGTTCTTC. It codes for CASSVMLAANEQFF.

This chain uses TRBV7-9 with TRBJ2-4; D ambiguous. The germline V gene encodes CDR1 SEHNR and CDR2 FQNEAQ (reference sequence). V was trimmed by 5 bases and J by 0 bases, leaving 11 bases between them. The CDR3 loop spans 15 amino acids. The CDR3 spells CASSPNLLAKNIQYF. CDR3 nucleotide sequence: TGTGCCAGCAGCCCTAATCTTCTAGCCAAAAACATTCAGTACTTC.